The 12 T cell receptor beta chains reported below all come from one sample, sequenced in a study of naive and memory T cell subsets. An equimolar mix of two oligonucleotides served as the beta constant-region primer for TRBC1 and TRBC2. Ligated cDNA was amplified by four rounds of PCR with nested alpha and beta constant-region primers and SP2. MiXCR, applied by TCRdb to the UMI-ligation and nested PCR reads, yields one record per CDR3 protein. The repertoire consists of tens of thousands of distinct CDR3 sequences, with less than 20% occurring once and the leading ten covering around 3.4%. Sequenced sample: effector memory CD4+ T cells from blood. Subset in this sample: effector memory, CD45RA- CD27-. Receptors originate from a human donor in good health.

The genes are TRBV6-5 and TRBJ2-7; weak D call: TRBD1 (6 bases). The CDR3 covers 15 residues. Germline V gives CDR1 MNHEY, CDR2 SVGAGI. V lost 6 bases and J lost 0, with 15 bases in between. CDR3: CASSRGLTDSYEQYF. The CDR3 DNA is TGTGCCAGCAGCAGGGGCCTAACCGACTCCTACGAGCAGTACTTC.

A single count supports this clonotype. This rearrangement joins TRBV11-1 to TRBJ1-4; 8 bases align to TRBD1. V lost 4 bases and J lost 0; bases outside the gene matches: 4. The CDR3 extends over 16 amino acids. CDR1 and CDR2 from the germline V gene are SGHAT and FQDESV (reference sequence). This chain's CDR3 is CASSSGQGATNEKLFF. CDR3 DNA sequence: TGTGCCAGCAGCTCCGGACAGGGCGCAACTAATGAAAAACTGTTTTTT. Full variable domain (remainder filled in from reference TRBV11-1 and TRBJ1-4): EAEVAQSPRYKITEKSQAVAFWCDPISGHATLYWYRQILGQGPELLVQFQDESVVDDSQLPKDRFSAERLKGVDSTLKIQPAELGDSAMYLCASSSGQGATNEKLFFGSGTQLSVL.

This clonotype was seen a few times. J is TRBJ2-5 and V is TRBV12-3 or TRBV12-4; tentatively, D is TRBD1 (5 bases). V was clipped by 3 bases and J by 2 bases, with 10 bases between them. CDR3 length: 14 amino acids. In DNA, the CDR3 is TGTGCCAGCAGTTTCCGACAGACTCAAGAGACCCAGTACTTC. Protein sequence: CASSFRQTQETQYF.

The chain joins TRBV7-9 to TRBJ2-5; 7 bases map to TRBD1. Trimming at V came to 3 bases and at J to 1 base, leaving 2 bases not matched to a gene. CDR3 size: 14 residues. Germline V gene data show CDR1 as SEHNR and CDR2 as FQNEAQ (reference sequence). The CDR3 here is CASSFDRVQETQYF. In DNA, the CDR3 is TGTGCCAGCAGCTTCGACAGGGTCCAAGAGACCCAGTACTTC.

The genes are TRBV4-2 and TRBJ2-7; TRBD1 might be the D (5 bases). Trimming shortened V by 1 base and J by 1 base, and 11 bases separated the two germline ends. Germline loops: CDR1 LGHNA, CDR2 YNFKEQ. The CDR3 covers 15 residues. As DNA, the CDR3 is TGTGCCAGCAGCCAAGTAAGGGGCGCGTCCTACGAGCAGTACTTC. Translation: CASSQVRGASYEQYF.

V gene TRBV25-1 combines with J gene TRBJ2-7, with D perhaps given as TRBD1 or TRBD2 (6 bases each). Germline V gives CDR1 MGHDK, CDR2 SYGVNS. This CDR3 contains 16 residues. V shed 4 bases and J shed 2 bases, with 18 bases lying between them. CDR3 coding DNA: TGTGCCAGCAGTGGGGGGGACACCTCTCTTGCCTACGAGCAGTACTTC. It translates to CASSGGDTSLAYEQYF.

This clonotype was counted many times. The chain recombines TRBV14 with TRBJ1-2; a possible D gene is TRBD1 (6 bases). V was clipped by 3 bases and J by 8 bases, with 13 bases between them. This CDR3 comprises 13 residues. In germline, CDR1 is SGHDN, CDR2 FVKESK. The CDR3 DNA sequence: TGTGCCAGCAGCCAGACACAGGGAGCCGGCTACACCTTC. Its translation is CASSQTQGAGYTF.

In this sample, this clonotype turned up many times. The chain uses TRBV12-3 or TRBV12-4 and TRBJ2-3; D remains ambiguous. The CDR3 length is 18 residues. The ends were cut back, 3 bases at V and 2 bases at J, with 21 bases in the middle. The CDR3 protein is CASSFGRYATSVTDTQYF. In DNA form, the CDR3 reads TGTGCCAGCAGTTTTGGTCGTTACGCCACATCCGTCACAGATACGCAGTATTTT.

This clonotype was observed a handful of times. The chain recombines TRBV6-1 with TRBJ1-4; 9 bases match TRBD1. The CDR3 covers 14 residues. CDR1 is MNHNS, CDR2 SASEGT, per germline. V trimming: 6 bases; J trimming: 7 bases; junction bases outside the gene matches: 6. CDR3 in amino acids: CASRLTGGSEKLFF. The DNA for the CDR3 is TGTGCCAGCAGACTCACAGGGGGCAGTGAAAAACTGTTTTTT.

This clonotype occurred many times. The gene calls are TRBV5-1 and TRBJ2-3; TRBD1 matches at 7 bases. The CDR3 has 16 amino acids. Trimming removed 0 bases from V and 0 bases from J; junction bases left unmatched: 4. Germline CDR1 and CDR2: SGHRS and YFSETQ. As DNA, the CDR3 is TGCGCCAGCAGCTTGGGACAGGGTGGCAGCACAGATACGCAGTATTTT. Translating gives CASSLGQGGSTDTQYF. Based on the CDR3 plus reference TRBV5-1 and TRBJ2-3, the full variable domain is KAGVTQTPRYLIKTRGQQVTLSCSPISGHRSVSWYQQTPGQGLQFLFEYFSETQRNKGNFPGRFSGRQFSNSRSEMNVSTLELGDSALYLCASSLGQGGSTDTQYFGPGTRLTVL.

This clonotype was seen many times. The chain joins TRBV15 to TRBJ1-5; D gene uncertain. The CDR3 contains 16 residues. Per the germline V gene, CDR1 is LNHNV and CDR2 is YYDKDF (reference sequence). With 3 bases removed from V and 0 bases from J, the gap between germline ends came to 12 bases. The CDR3: CATSREQKSSNQPQHF. Written as DNA, the CDR3 is TGTGCCACCAGCAGGGAACAGAAATCTAGCAATCAGCCCCAGCATTTT.

V usage is TRBV28 and J usage is TRBJ1-2; D gene ambiguous. The CDR3 runs 13 residues. Germline lookup yields CDR1 MDHEN and CDR2 SYDVKM. Trimming removed 6 bases from V and 0 bases from J, with 8 bases in between. Written as DNA, the CDR3 is TGTGCCAGCAGGGCAGGTCCTAACTATGGCTACACCTTC. Amino acids: CASRAGPNYGYTF.